These 20 T cell receptor beta chains came from one sample sequenced in a study of T cells in Graves' hyperthyroidism and ophthalmopathy. Authors of the study amplified TCR beta CDR3 regions from RNA transcripts. Using the HTBI primer set, a first-round RT-PCR was run on the TCR CDR3. TCRdb fed the multiplex PCR reads into MiXCR, producing one record per CDR3 protein. The sample lists 750,000 to 950,000 distinct CDR3 sequences, 38% occurring once. The sample was blood. The receptor source for this set is a man younger than 35 with Graves' hyperthyroidism.

The rearrangement uses TRBV15 and TRBJ1-2, with D maybe TRBD1 (5 bases). The V end lost 0 bases, the J end lost 6 bases, and 11 bases lay between the germline ends. The germline CDR1 and CDR2 sequences are LNHNV and YYDKDF (reference sequence). The CDR3 covers 14 residues. CDR3 loop: CATSRDLGEHGYTF. DNA for the CDR3: TGTGCCACCAGCAGAGATTTGGGGGAACATGGCTACACCTTC.

The sample holds a few counts of this clonotype. The V call is TRBV7-9, the J call TRBJ2-5; D ambiguous. Germline lookup yields CDR1 SEHNR and CDR2 FQNEAQ (reference sequence). Trimming left V 5 bases short and J 0 bases short, with 7 bases between. The CDR3 extends over 13 amino acids. CDR3 in amino acids: CASSRKYQETQYF. CDR3 nucleotide sequence: TGTGCCAGCAGCCGGAAGTACCAAGAGACCCAGTACTTC.

This clonotype was counted once. The V call is TRBV25-1, the J call TRBJ1-2; TRBD1 aligns across 8 bases. Trimming removed 8 bases from V and 8 bases from J; junction bases left unmatched: 25. The CDR3 totals 18 residues. Germline V gene lookup returns CDR1 MGHDK and CDR2 SYGVNS. As DNA, the CDR3 is TGTGCCAGCTCACCACCGGGCAGGGGGCCATCCTATGCCCGCGGCTACACCTTC. Amino acid sequence: CASSPPGRGPSYARGYTF.

This clonotype was observed a few times. V gene TRBV7-9 combines with J gene TRBJ1-5, with TRBD1 matching over 10 bases. V lost 1 base and J lost 0; bases outside the gene matches: 3. The CDR3 runs to 17 residues. CDR1 is SEHNR and CDR2 is FQNEAQ in the germline V gene (reference sequence). CDR3 sequence (DNA): TGTGCCAGCAGCTTAGGGACAGGGGGTATTAGCAATCAGCCCCAGCATTTT. It translates to CASSLGTGGISNQPQHF.

The gene calls are TRBV20-1 and TRBJ1-5; D unresolved. The V end was cut by 3 bases, the J end by 0 bases, with 18 bases between. Germline CDR1 DFQATT, CDR2 SNEGSKA (reference sequence). This CDR3 is 17 amino acids long. CDR3 protein: CSASTDNSFYSNQPQHF. In DNA form, the CDR3 reads TGCAGTGCTAGCACGGATAACAGTTTCTATAGCAATCAGCCCCAGCATTTT.

This clonotype showed up just a few times. The chain combines TRBV20-1 with TRBJ2-7, with D tentatively TRBD1 or TRBD2 (5 bases each). V lost 5 bases, J lost 3 bases, and 17 bases lay in between. The CDR3 is 14 amino acids. The germline V gene encodes CDR1 DFQATT and CDR2 SNEGSKA (reference sequence). The CDR3 coding sequence is TGCAGTGCTGTGACTCTGGGGGTAGACTACGAGCAGTACTTC. It specifies CSAVTLGVDYEQYF.

This chain uses TRBV4-1 with TRBJ1-1, with D possibly being TRBD1 (6 bases). Germline CDR1 reads MGHRA; CDR2 reads YSYEKL. The CDR3 extends over 15 amino acids. Trimming took 0 bases from V and 3 from J, leaving 11 bases between them. CDR3 sequence (DNA): TGCGCCAGCAGCCAAGAAAGGGCAGGGGACACTGAAGCTTTCTTT. Encoded protein: CASSQERAGDTEAFF.

This clonotype was seen ten or more times. The chain joins TRBV24-1 to TRBJ2-2; D unresolved. The V end was cut by 4 bases, the J end by 5 bases, with 16 bases between. The CDR3 sequence is 16 residues long. Germline values: CDR1 KGHDR, CDR2 SFDVKD. This CDR3 is CATSDFGLGRTGELFF. The DNA for the CDR3 is TGTGCCACCAGTGACTTCGGGCTAGGTCGGACCGGGGAGCTGTTTTTT.

This chain joins TRBV2 and TRBJ1-4, with D possibly being TRBD1 (6 bases). This CDR3 is built from 15 residues. Trimming removed 6 bases at V and 4 bases at J, with 15 bases between. Germline lookup yields CDR1 SNHLY and CDR2 FYNNEI. The CDR3 loop is CASSLEGGNNEKLFF. CDR3 bases: TGTGCCAGCAGCTTGGAGGGGGGGAATAATGAAAAACTGTTTTTT.

This chain joins TRBV7-8 and TRBJ2-2; 10 bases are a match to TRBD1. CDR3 length: 14 residues. Trimming cost V 6 bases and J 10 bases; bases outside gene matches: 8. The V gene's germline CDR1 is SGHVS and CDR2 FQNEAQ. DNA for the CDR3: TGTGCCAGCAGTCCGGGACAGGGGTTAGAGGAGCTGTTTTTT. Its translation is CASSPGQGLEELFF.

This clonotype came up many times. The genes are TRBV10-3 and TRBJ1-4, with D possibly matching TRBD1 (6 bases). This CDR3 contains 13 residues. CDR1 and CDR2 (germline): ENHRY, SYGVKD. V lost 6 bases to trimming and J lost 4 bases, with 9 bases between them. The CDR3 is CAIRRGDNEKLFF. In DNA, the CDR3 is TGTGCCATCAGGAGGGGGGATAATGAAAAACTGTTTTTT.

This sequence joins TRBV4-1 and TRBJ1-5; no clear D gene. Germline V gene data show CDR1 as MGHRA and CDR2 as YSYEKL. This CDR3 has 13 residues. V lost 2 bases to trimming and J lost 7 bases, with 9 bases between them. As DNA, the CDR3 is TGCGCCAGCAGCCAACAGGAGAACCAGCCCCAGCATTTT. Amino acids: CASSQQENQPQHF.

There are a few counts of this clonotype. The chain recombines TRBV11-3 with TRBJ1-1; D remains ambiguous. Deletions cut 7 bases from V and 0 bases from J, with 9 bases between. The CDR3 totals 13 residues. Germline CDR1 reads SGHNT; CDR2 reads YENEEA. This chain's CDR3 is CASKETLNTEAFF. Written as DNA, the CDR3 is TGTGCCAGCAAGGAAACGTTGAACACTGAAGCTTTCTTT.

A remark on this clonotype: This could be a read error, since a much larger clone is one nucleotide away. The chain recombines TRBV29-1 with TRBJ2-7; TRBD1 aligns across 9 bases. This CDR3 has 13 residues. CDR1 is SQVTM and CDR2 is ANQGSEA in the germline V gene. V was pared by 7 bases and J by 0 bases, with 4 bases of the junction left unmatched. The CDR3 is CSAAGQGSYEQYF. CDR3 nucleotide sequence: TGCAGCGCCGCGGGACAGGGCTCCTACGAGCAGTACTTC.

The chain links TRBV10-2 to TRBJ2-7, with unresolved D. The CDR3 is made up of 14 amino acids. The germline gives CDR1 WSHSY, CDR2 SAAADI. V lost 0 bases and J 2 bases, leaving 8 bases between the germline ends. CDR3 sequence (DNA): TGCGCCAGCAGTGAGTCGAACAGAGCCTACGAGCAGTACTTC. Protein sequence: CASSESNRAYEQYF.

This clonotype has a handful of counts. The CDR3 region has the DNA TGCAGCGTTGGAGAACCGGGACTAGCGGGAGTAGTTCAAGAGACCCAGTACTTC. Residues: CSVGEPGLAGVVQETQYF. V gene TRBV29-1 combines with J gene TRBJ2-5, with TRBD2 matching 14 bases. The CDR3 has 18 residues. Per the germline V gene, CDR1 is SQVTM and CDR2 is ANQGSEA. J was trimmed by 2 bases and V by 4 bases; bases with no gene match: 12.

This clonotype was counted many times. This chain connects TRBV7-3 to TRBJ1-4; 8 bases align to TRBD1. The CDR3 sequence is 13 residues long. Unmatched junction bases numbered 6, after V lost 2 bases and J lost 13 bases. CDR1 is SGHTA, CDR2 FQGTGA, per germline. CDR3 amino acids: CASSLFWDRRLFF. In nucleotides, the CDR3 is TGTGCCAGCAGCTTATTTTGGGACAGGCGACTGTTTTTT.

V and J are TRBV7-9 and TRBJ1-3; 7 bases map to TRBD1. The V gene end was trimmed by 5 bases and the J gene end by 4 bases; junction bases not matched to a gene: 8. Germline CDR1 is SEHNR and CDR2 is FQNEAQ (reference sequence). The CDR3 length is 15 residues. CDR3 in amino acids: CASSTPGQRGNTIYF. CDR3 DNA sequence: TGTGCCAGCAGCACGCCGGGACAGCGAGGAAACACCATATATTTT.

With regard to this clonotype: Just one base apart from a much larger clone, this may be a read error. The V gene is TRBV10-3, the J gene TRBJ2-5; D is possibly TRBD1 or TRBD2 (5 bases each). From germline, CDR1 is ENHRY and CDR2 SYGVKD. The V and J ends lost 6 bases and 4 bases respectively, with 12 bases between them. The CDR3 is made up of 13 amino acids. CDR3 coding DNA: TGTGCCATCAGCTTAACGAGGGGAGAGACCCAGTACTTC. This encodes CAISLTRGETQYF.

The chain has TRBV7-2 and TRBJ2-7, with 7 bases that match TRBD1. V was clipped by 3 bases and J by 1 base; unmatched bases: 6. The CDR3 covers 15 residues. The germline V gene encodes CDR1 SGHTA and CDR2 FQGNSA. Written as DNA, the CDR3 is TGTGCCAGCAGCTTCTGGACAGGCGAGTCCTACGAGCAGTACTTC. It encodes CASSFWTGESYEQYF.